A selection of T cell receptor beta chains follows, all from one sample in a study of blood T cell repertoires in COVID-19. TCRdb's table, derived via immunoSEQ multiplex PCR, lists solely in-frame clones and lacks some. The top ten hold approximately 3.9% of the sample, which has fewer than 150,000 clones, around 89% seen once. The sample was peripheral blood. Every receptor here comes from a woman aged 60 to 75 with COVID-19, enrolled during active disease. The CDR3 runs from the conserved cysteine through the conserved F or W. A D gene is named only where the DNA matches it firmly. Size is omitted from some rows. Given values are once, few, many or a class for expanded clones.

V,D,J,size,CDR3,DNA
TRBV25-1,NA,TRBJ2-1,NA,CASSGSRDNEQFF,TGTGCCAGCAGTGGTAGCAGGGACAATGAGCAGTTCTTC
TRBV3-1/TRBV3-2,NA,TRBJ1-2,NA,CASSQAGEYGYTF,TGTGCCAGCAGCCAAGCAGGGGAGTATGGCTACACCTTC
TRBV11-3,TRBD2,TRBJ2-1,NA,CASSPTPLAGGNEQFF,TGTGCCAGCAGCCCCACCCCACTAGCGGGGGGCAATGAGCAGTTCTTC
TRBV11-2,NA,TRBJ2-7,NA,CASSLQGASYEQYF,TGTGCCAGCAGCTTACAGGGTGCGTCCTACGAGCAGTACTTC
TRBV6-5,NA,TRBJ1-1,NA,CASRYTGWGFPEAFF,TGTGCCAGCAGGTATACAGGGTGGGGATTCCCTGAAGCTTTCTTT
TRBV3-1/TRBV3-2,NA,TRBJ2-6,few,CASSRDSSGANVLTF,TGTGCCAGCAGCCGAGACAGCTCTGGGGCCAACGTCCTGACTTTC
TRBV10-3,NA,TRBJ2-3,NA,CAISEATRRTDTQYF,TGTGCCATCAGTGAGGCGACTAGACGCACAGATACGCAGTATTTT
TRBV5-1,TRBD2,TRBJ2-5,NA,CASSLTGRTGETQYF,TGCGCCAGCAGCTTGACCGGGAGGACGGGGGAGACCCAGTACTTC
TRBV7-2,TRBD1,TRBJ1-3,NA,CASSVQGPGNTIYF,TGTGCCAGCAGCGTACAGGGGCCTGGAAACACCATATATTTT
TRBV27,TRBD1,TRBJ2-3,NA,CASSPSKGAGGDTQYF,TGTGCCAGCAGCCCCAGTAAGGGGGCCGGTGGAGATACGCAGTATTTT
TRBV3-1/TRBV3-2,TRBD2,TRBJ2-1,NA,CASSNSGGARDEQFF,TGTGCCAGCAGCAACAGCGGGGGGGCTAGAGATGAGCAGTTCTTC